This TCR beta chain appears in the sequencing data of a study of T cell responses to AZD1222 COVID-19 vaccine. To note about this clone: This sample also contains other DNA sequences that code for the same CDR3.

The CDR3 covers 13 residues. The germline V gene encodes CDR1 MNHEY and CDR2 SMNVEV (reference sequence). Between the trimmed V and J ends, which lost 3 bases and 0 bases, there was a span of 5 bases. The repertoire was sequenced with immunoSEQ multiplex PCR; TCRdb's copy has only in-frame clones and lacks some. The table has tens of thousands of clones, approximately 90% seen once. The chain is built from TRBV27 and TRBJ1-1, with a weak D call TRBD1 (5 bases). The sequenced sample was peripheral blood, obtained on day 0 of MenACWY control vaccination. The sequence was collected from an adult in good health. CDR3 region: CASSLTVNTEAFF. Written as DNA, the CDR3 is TGTGCCAGCAGTTTGACAGTGAACACTGAAGCTTTCTTT.